This T cell receptor beta chain was observed in a study of PD-1 blockade in classical Hodgkin lymphoma. Overall study: Nivolumab dosed at 3 mg/kg went to patients intravenously every 2 weeks.

The length of the CDR3 is 17 residues. V lost 0 bases, J lost 3 bases, and 9 bases stayed unmatched. Per germline, CDR1 SGHNT and CDR2 YYREEE (reference sequence). Libraries were prepared by immunoSEQ multiplex PCR; TCRdb keeps only in-frame clonotypes and omits some of them. Among about 9,100 clones listed, 90% to 95% were seen once. Relapse was seen in all patients after autologous stem cell transplantation, and brentuximab vedotin exposure was variable. The chain joins TRBV5-4 to TRBJ2-7; 10 positions match TRBD1. Sequencing used peripheral blood mononuclear cells (PBMCs), obtained at baseline. The receptor's source is a human donor with classical Hodgkin lymphoma. As DNA, the CDR3 is TGTGCCAGCAGCTTGGGCCGGGACAGGGGTTCTCTCTACGAGCAGTACTTC. Translating gives CASSLGRDRGSLYEQYF.